This T cell receptor (beta chain) was observed in a study of cytotoxic CD8 clonotypes in ibrutinib-treated CLL. The CDR3 loop spans 17 amino acids. CDR1 is SGHDT and CDR2 is YYEEEE in the germline V gene. Between the trimmed V and J ends, which lost 3 bases and 3 bases, there was a span of 21 bases. This table comes from immunoSEQ multiplex PCR, and its TCRdb copy is limited to in-frame clones, with some not included. The data hold some 200,000 clones, with 70% observed a single time. This TCR derives from a human donor with chronic lymphocytic leukemia. The source was PBMCs, collected after 12 months of ibrutinib treatment. V is TRBV5-6 and J is TRBJ1-2; a weak D match, TRBD1 (6 bases). The CDR3 sequence is CASSSQRYYRAHYGYTF. CDR3 coding DNA: TGTGCCAGCAGCTCTCAACGATACTACAGGGCCCACTATGGCTACACCTTC.